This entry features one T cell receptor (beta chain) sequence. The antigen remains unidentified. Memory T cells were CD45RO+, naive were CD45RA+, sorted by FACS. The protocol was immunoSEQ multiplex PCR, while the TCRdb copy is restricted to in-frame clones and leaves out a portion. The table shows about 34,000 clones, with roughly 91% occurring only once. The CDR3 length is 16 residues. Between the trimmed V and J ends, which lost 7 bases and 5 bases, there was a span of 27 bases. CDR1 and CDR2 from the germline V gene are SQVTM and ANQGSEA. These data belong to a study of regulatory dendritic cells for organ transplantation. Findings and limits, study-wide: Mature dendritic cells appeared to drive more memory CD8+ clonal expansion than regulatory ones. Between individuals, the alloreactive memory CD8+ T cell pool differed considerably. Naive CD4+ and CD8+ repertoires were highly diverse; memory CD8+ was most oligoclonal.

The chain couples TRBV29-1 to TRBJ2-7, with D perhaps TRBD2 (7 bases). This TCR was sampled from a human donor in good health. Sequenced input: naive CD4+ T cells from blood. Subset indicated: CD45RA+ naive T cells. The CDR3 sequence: CSASRRGRGNTDEQYF. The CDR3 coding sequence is TGCAGCGCCTCTCGGAGAGGGAGGGGGAACACCGACGAGCAGTACTTC.